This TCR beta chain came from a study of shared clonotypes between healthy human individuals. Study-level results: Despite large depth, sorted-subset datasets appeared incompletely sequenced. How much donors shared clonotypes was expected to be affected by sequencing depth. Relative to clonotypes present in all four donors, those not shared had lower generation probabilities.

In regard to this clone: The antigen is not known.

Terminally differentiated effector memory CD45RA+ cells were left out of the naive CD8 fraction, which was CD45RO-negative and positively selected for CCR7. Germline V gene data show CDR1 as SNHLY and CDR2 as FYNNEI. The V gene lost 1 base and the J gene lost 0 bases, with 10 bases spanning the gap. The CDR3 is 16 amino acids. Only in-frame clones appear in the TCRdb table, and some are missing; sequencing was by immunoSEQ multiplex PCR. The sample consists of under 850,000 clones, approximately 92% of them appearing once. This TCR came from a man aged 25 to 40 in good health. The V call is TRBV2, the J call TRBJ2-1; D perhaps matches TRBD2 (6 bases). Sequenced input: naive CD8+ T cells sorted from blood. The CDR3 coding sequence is TGTGCCAGCAGTGAAGAGCGGGTGAGCTCCTACAATGAGCAGTTCTTC. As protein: CASSEERVSSYNEQFF.